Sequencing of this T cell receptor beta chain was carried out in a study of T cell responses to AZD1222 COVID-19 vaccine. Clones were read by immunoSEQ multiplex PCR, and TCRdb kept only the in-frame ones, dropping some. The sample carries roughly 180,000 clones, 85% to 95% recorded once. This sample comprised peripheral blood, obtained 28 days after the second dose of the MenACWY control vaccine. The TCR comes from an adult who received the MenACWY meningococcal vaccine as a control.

The CDR3 coding sequence is TGTGCCAGCAGTTTGTTACAGGGGGGGATTGGCGGCTACACCTTC. Translating gives CASSLLQGGIGGYTF. The rearrangement links TRBV6-6 to TRBJ1-2; 8 nucleotides align to TRBD1. The CDR3 totals 15 residues. The germline V gene has CDR1 MNHNY and CDR2 SVGAGI (reference sequence). J lost 8 bases, V lost 4 bases, and 12 bases had no gene match.